This TCR beta chain was observed in a study of spatial heterogeneity in lung cancer. Study context: Donors were roughly 70 untreated early-stage non-small cell lung cancer patients. In cases with available follow-up PBMC samples, these were sequenced at a median of about two years after resection.

This CDR3 contains 10 residues. V was clipped by 5 bases and J by 5 bases, with 3 bases between them. The germline CDR1 and CDR2 sequences are SNHLY and FYNNEI. This clonotype was seen ten or more times. Documented time point: blood at routine non-recurrence follow-up after resection. Unsorted whole RNA samples from tumor, nontumor lung or frozen PBMC were sequenced. All TCR cDNA molecules were individually tagged with a unique molecular identifier. TCRdb recomputed calls from the 5' RACE reads with MiXCR, one row per CDR3 protein. The table has fewer than 60,000 distinct CDR3 sequences, around 7.7% seen once.

Sequenced material: PBMCs, taken at follow-up. The TCR comes from a female donor with early-stage non-small cell lung cancer. This chain links TRBV2 with TRBJ2-5, with D hard to call. The CDR3 region has the DNA TGTGCCAGCAGTTTGGAGACCCAGTACTTC. This sequence encodes CASSLETQYF.